This T cell receptor (beta chain) was recovered during a study of blood T cells in healthy people across ages. CDR1 and CDR2 from the germline V gene are SGHTA and FQGTGA. Trimming at V came to 0 bases and at J to 6 bases, leaving 8 bases not matched to a gene. The CDR3 is made up of 16 amino acids. Study-level results: Strong correlation linked observed beta diversity and percent naive T cells.

A second PCR, run for roughly 7 to 11 cycles, used a sample-barcoded 5' primer plus a J-beta primer mix. A template-switch adaptor with 12 random nucleotides tagged each cDNA molecule. Each CDR3 protein gets one entry after TCRdb re-called the 5' RACE reads with MiXCR. The data hold 630,000 or so distinct CDR3 sequences, with roughly 30% observed a single time. This clonotype was seen repeatedly, ten times or more. Its antigen remains unidentified. The source of this sequence is a woman over 75 in good health. The sequenced sample was blood. The V and J genes are TRBV7-3 and TRBJ2-3, with 8 bases matching TRBD2. Here the CDR3 reads CASSLTGASGSDTQYF. Written as DNA, the CDR3 is TGTGCCAGCAGCTTAACCGGCGCTAGCGGGTCGGATACGCAGTATTTT.